The rows below give T cell receptor beta chains drawn from one sample of a study of CD8+CD57+ T cells in acquired aplastic anemia. Using its own MiXCR run on the reads, TCRdb lists one record per CDR3 protein. The sample shows 120,000 or so distinct CDR3 sequences, 50% to 70% of them seen only once. Sequencing input: sorted CD4+, CD8+, or CD8+CD57+ T cells (not recorded which) from PBMCs. These TCRs come from a human donor with aplastic anemia. The CDR3 runs from the conserved cysteine through the conserved F or W. The D gene is left open where the match is weak. Clone sizes are given selectively: once, few, many, or a class where the clone is expanded.

TGCAGTGCTAGAGCGCGACGTGCGGGGGGTAGGGGCTACGAGCAGTACTTC	CSARARRAGGRGYEQYF	TRBV20-1	TRBJ2-7	few	TRBD2
TGTGCCAGCAGCCTCCGGGACAGGGGGCTATATACGCAGTATTTT	CASSLRDRGLYTQYF	TRBV11-2	TRBJ2-3	-	TRBD1
TGCAGCGTTGGTGACGGCTTGAACACTGAAGCTTTCTTT	CSVGDGLNTEAFF	TRBV29-1	TRBJ1-1	few	-
TGTGCCAGTAGTATGCTAGGGATCTACGAGCAGTACTTC	CASSMLGIYEQYF	TRBV19	TRBJ2-7	many	-
TGCGCCAGCAGCGATATAGGGAACTATGGCTACACCTTC	CASSDIGNYGYTF	TRBV5-1	TRBJ1-2	once	-
TGCAGTGCTAGTGACACGGGCGGGGGGGAGACCCAGTACTTC	CSASDTGGGETQYF	TRBV20-1	TRBJ2-5	-	TRBD2
TGTGCCAGTAGTAGGCTAGCGGGGGACGAGCAGTACTTC	CASSRLAGDEQYF	TRBV19	TRBJ2-7	-	TRBD2
TGTGCCAGCCGCGGACAGAATGAGAAACTGTTTTTT	CASRGQNEKLFF	TRBV7-8	TRBJ1-4	-	-
TGTGCCAGCAGCCTCGACAGGAGGAACACTGAAGCTTTCTTT	CASSLDRRNTEAFF	TRBV27	TRBJ1-1	few	-
TGTGCCAGCAGTTTAATGGCCAACACAGATACGCAGTATTTT	CASSLMANTDTQYF	TRBV27	TRBJ2-3	-	-
TGTGCCAGCAGCCACCGGGACAGGGATCAGCCCCAGCATTTT	CASSHRDRDQPQHF	TRBV25-1	TRBJ1-5	-	TRBD1
TGTGCCAGCTCTCCGGGACAGGGTTCGGATGAGCAGTTCTTC	CASSPGQGSDEQFF	TRBV2	TRBJ2-1	-	TRBD1
TGTGCCAGCAGTGACCCCGGTCACGAGCAGTACTTC	CASSDPGHEQYF	TRBV2	TRBJ2-7	-	-
TGTGCCAGCAGTTTGACGTCCAAAGGGCCGGAGCAGTACTTC	CASSLTSKGPEQYF	TRBV6-2/TRBV6-3	TRBJ2-7	many	-
TGTGCCAGTAGTATAGGTTGGACAGGCTCCTACGAGCAGTACTTC	CASSIGWTGSYEQYF	TRBV19	TRBJ2-7	once	TRBD1
TGTGCCAGCAGTTACCCTCCCGGACTAGCGGATGTGACTACCTACGAGCAGTACTTC	CASSYPPGLADVTTYEQYF	TRBV6-2/TRBV6-3	TRBJ2-7	many	TRBD2
TGTGCCAGCAGTTTAGGGATGACTAGAAGGGAGCAGTTCTTC	CASSLGMTRREQFF	TRBV12-3/TRBV12-4	TRBJ2-1	many	-
TGCAGCGTTGCGGAAGCTAGCACAGATACGCAGTATTTT	CSVAEASTDTQYF	TRBV29-1	TRBJ2-3	few	-
TGTGCCAGCAGCCAAGCTTGGACAGGGAGTCCCGAGCAGTACTTC	CASSQAWTGSPEQYF	TRBV3-1	TRBJ2-7	many	TRBD1
TGTGCCAGCAGCGAACTACAGGGGGCAGGGGGTGGTGGCTACACCTTC	CASSELQGAGGGGYTF	TRBV2	TRBJ1-2	-	TRBD1
TGTGCCAGCAGCCAAGAGACGGCTACCTACAATGAGCAGTTCTTC	CASSQETATYNEQFF	TRBV3-1	TRBJ2-1	many	-
TGTGCCACCTGGAGGGGTTCAGGTCAGCCCCAGCATTTT	CATWRGSGQPQHF	TRBV27	TRBJ1-5	many	-
TGTGCCAGCAGCCGTGAGGCAGGGGCTCTCTATGGCTACACCTTC	CASSREAGALYGYTF	TRBV7-9	TRBJ1-2	-	-
TGTGCCACCCGGACAGGGGCCACAGGTACGCAGTATTTT	CATRTGATGTQYF	TRBV2	TRBJ2-3	-	TRBD1
TGTGCCAGCAGTCAGAATATTGGGGGCAAAGCGGGGGGGCAAAAGACCCAGTACTTC	CASSQNIGGKAGGQKTQYF	TRBV2	TRBJ2-5	many	TRBD2
TGTGCCAGCATGGGCGGACGCTACGAGCATTTT	CASMGGRYEHF	TRBV2	TRBJ1-5	-	-
TGCAGTGCTAGAGAGACCAGCGGGGGAGACACCGGGGAGCTGTTTTTT	CSARETSGGDTGELFF	TRBV20-1	TRBJ2-2	-	TRBD2
TGTGCCATCATGGGTAGGGACAATGAGCAGTTCTTC	CAIMGRDNEQFF	TRBV10-3	TRBJ2-1	-	-